The 12 T cell receptor beta chains in this list originate from one sample, sequenced in a study of T-cell reconstitution after alpha-beta-depleted transplantation in children. Construction of the TCRbeta library involved unique molecular identifiers. MiXCR was run by TCRdb on the PCR reads, yielding one entry per CDR3 protein. The sample yields about 980,000 distinct CDR3 sequences, 25% to 35% seen once. This material consisted of PBMCs, mostly from graft donor cells, taken 360 days after TCRalphabeta/CD19-depleted stem cell transplant. All receptors come from a boy in the first two years of life who had a stem cell transplant for SCID, so the T cells may come from the graft donor.

This chain links TRBV5-1 with TRBJ2-3; D ambiguous. This CDR3 has 14 amino acids. Trimming shortened V by 2 bases and J by 0 bases, and 7 bases separated the two germline ends. Germline CDR1 SGHRS, CDR2 YFSETQ. In DNA, the CDR3 is TGCGCCAGCAGCTTCACACCTAGCACAGATACGCAGTATTTT. Its translation: CASSFTPSTDTQYF.

The J gene is TRBJ1-3, the V gene TRBV28; D might be TRBD1 (5 bases). V was clipped by 4 bases and J by 0 bases, with 13 bases between them. The CDR3 extends over 16 amino acids. CDR1 MDHEN and CDR2 SYDVKM come from the germline V gene. CDR3 loop: CASSSPQTDSGNTIYF. The CDR3 DNA reads as TGTGCCAGCAGTTCCCCACAGACAGACTCTGGAAACACCATATATTTT.

V usage is TRBV6-1 and J usage is TRBJ2-7; the D gene is possibly TRBD1 (5 bases). Trimming removed 5 bases from V and 4 bases from J, with 18 bases in between. The CDR3 length is 15 residues. The germline V gene has CDR1 MNHNS and CDR2 SASEGT. Here the CDR3 reads CASSQRVGRDYEQYF. CDR3 nucleotide sequence: TGTGCCAGCAGTCAAAGGGTGGGCAGGGATTACGAGCAGTACTTC.

This clonotype has a handful of counts. The chain recombines TRBV5-1 with TRBJ1-1; D ambiguous. Germline CDR1 SGHRS, CDR2 YFSETQ. Trimming took 0 bases from V and 5 from J, leaving 14 bases between them. This CDR3 is 15 amino acids long. CDR3 in amino acids: CASSLEGRVGTEAFF. The CDR3 DNA reads TGCGCCAGCAGCTTGGAAGGGCGGGTGGGAACTGAAGCTTTCTTT.

The chain combines TRBV7-2 with TRBJ2-3, with D possibly called TRBD1 or TRBD2 (6 bases each). CDR3 length equals 15 residues. Germline CDR1 reads SGHTA; CDR2 reads FQGNSA. Trimming cost V 0 bases and J 2 bases, with 9 bases left between them. The CDR3 DNA is TGTGCCAGCAGCTTAGCACGGGGGCCCACAGATACGCAGTATTTT. This codes for CASSLARGPTDTQYF.

V gene TRBV4-3 combines with J gene TRBJ1-1; D might be TRBD1 (5 bases). The germline V gene encodes CDR1 LGHNA and CDR2 YSLEER. The CDR3 runs 16 residues. Trimming took 0 bases from V and 4 from J, leaving 15 bases between them. The CDR3 region has the DNA TGCGCCAGCAGCCAAGAAGGATACAGGTGGGCCACTGAAGCTTTCTTT. Its translation is CASSQEGYRWATEAFF.

The V and J genes are TRBV29-1 and TRBJ2-3; perhaps TRBD1 as D (6 bases). The CDR3 runs 18 residues. The V end lost 4 bases, the J end lost 6 bases, and 29 bases lay between the germline ends. Germline V gene sequence: CDR1 SQVTM, CDR2 ANQGSEA. CDR3 nucleotides: TGCAGCGTTGGAGGGGGTTTGGCTCAGGTCTATTTTGCGGATACGCAGTATTTT. The encoded protein is CSVGGGLAQVYFADTQYF.

This clonotype appeared a few times. The CDR3 DNA reads as TGCAGCGTTGGATACAGGGGAAGGGACACTGAAGCTTTCTTT. Translated, it gives CSVGYRGRDTEAFF. The J gene is TRBJ1-1, the V gene TRBV29-1; TRBD1 matches 7 bases. CDR1 is SQVTM, CDR2 ANQGSEA, per germline. The CDR3 consists of 14 residues. The J segment lost 3 bases and the V segment lost 4 bases, leaving 8 bases of the junction unmatched.

This clonotype was counted a few times. The V gene is TRBV12-3 or TRBV12-4, the J gene TRBJ2-3; no firm D call. V was trimmed by 4 bases and J by 6 bases, leaving 8 bases between them. The CDR3 has 12 residues. For the CDR3, the DNA is TGTGCCAGCAGTTCACACGGGGATACGCAGTATTTT. It encodes CASSSHGDTQYF.

This clonotype was counted a few times. The chain couples TRBV7-3 to TRBJ1-6; 7 nucleotides align to TRBD1. CDR3 length equals 17 residues. V dropped 2 bases and J dropped 6; count of bases not matched to a gene: 10. Germline V lookup: CDR1 SGHTA, CDR2 FQGTGA. The CDR3 nucleotides are TGTGCCAGCAGCTTATGGGCCCCGGGACAGCTTAATTCACCCCTCCACTTT. This gives the protein CASSLWAPGQLNSPLHF.

The rearrangement uses TRBV2 and TRBJ2-4; 9 bases are shared with TRBD1. V shed 6 bases and J 8 bases; nucleotides not matched to a gene: 8. CDR3 size: 14 residues. CDR1 and CDR2 (germline): SNHLY, FYNNEI. The CDR3 loop is CASSFGQGMDIQYF. In nucleotides, the CDR3 is TGTGCCAGCAGCTTCGGACAGGGGATGGACATTCAGTACTTC.

This rearrangement joins TRBV15 to TRBJ2-5, with D perhaps matching TRBD1 (5 bases). The CDR3 runs to 13 residues. The V end was cut by 9 bases, the J end by 5 bases, with 16 bases between. Per the germline V gene, CDR1 is LNHNV and CDR2 is YYDKDF (reference sequence). CDR3: CATNPQGKETQYF. CDR3 DNA: TGTGCCACTAACCCTCAGGGAAAGGAGACCCAGTACTTC.